The rows below give T cell receptor beta chains drawn from one sample of a study of monozygotic twins with inflammatory bowel disease. TCRdb reprocessed the 5' RACE reads and keeps a single row for each CDR3 protein, giving no DNA. This sample's table reports about 41,000 distinct CDR3 sequences. Sequenced sample: blood. All receptors derive from a human donor with ulcerative colitis or Crohn's disease, or a healthy co-twin of an affected twin (not recorded which). Each CDR3 is given with its conserved first and last residue. Size is omitted from some rows. Given values are once, few, many or a class for expanded clones.

v_call,j_call,clone_size,cdr3_aa
TRBV20-1,TRBJ2-3,-,CSAIRQGAFGDTQYF
TRBV7-9,TRBJ2-1,-,CASSLGGGYNEQFF
TRBV28,TRBJ2-7,-,CASSPLLAEQYF
TRBV12-3/TRBV12-4,TRBJ1-4,-,CASSRGPLGIEKLFF
TRBV20-1,TRBJ2-7,-,CSVRRPESYEQSF
TRBV11-2,TRBJ2-5,-,CASSPTSGTQYF
TRBV5-5,TRBJ2-1,-,CASSLAWGGTDRQFF
TRBV28,TRBJ1-5,-,CASSLRDNSNQPQHF
TRBV5-1,TRBJ2-5,-,CASSTDPDSLQETQYF
TRBV12-3/TRBV12-4,TRBJ2-5,-,CASSLRPAKETQYF
TRBV9,TRBJ2-5,-,CASSPGQGTPQETQYF
TRBV7-8,TRBJ2-6,-,CASSPNRDFLSVLTF
TRBV7-2,TRBJ2-5,-,CASSLDPSGTQYF
TRBV7-6,TRBJ2-7,-,CASSSDISTGGEQYF
TRBV20-1,TRBJ1-1,-,CSARDAARTRTEAFF
TRBV6-6,TRBJ2-2,-,CGVKLAGDTGELFF
TRBV5-1,TRBJ1-4,-,CASSRAGTGGEKLFF
TRBV24-1,TRBJ2-6,-,CATSDEFSGANVLTF
TRBV6-5,TRBJ1-5,-,CASSFSLMDSQPQHF
TRBV4-1,TRBJ1-4,-,CASSPGDPGGEKLFF
TRBV11-1,TRBJ1-1,-,CASSMTRRAEAFF
TRBV19,TRBJ1-5,medium-sized,CASSIGAGGNQPQHF
TRBV29-1,TRBJ1-1,-,CSVTWTANTEAFF
TRBV19,TRBJ1-5,-,CASSIAGTGKLNQPQHF
TRBV28,TRBJ2-7,-,CASTSFYEQYF
TRBV6-1,TRBJ2-1,-,CASRQTTGYNEQFF
TRBV20-1,TRBJ2-1,-,CSAPLGASGGHFLNEQFF
TRBV18,TRBJ2-5,-,CASHSGTSGIETQYF
TRBV6-1,TRBJ2-7,-,CASSKGQSTYEQYF
TRBV5-5,TRBJ2-7,-,CASSLLARAYEQYF
TRBV28,TRBJ1-5,-,CASSLLGAGGSNQPQHF
TRBV3-1,TRBJ2-2,-,CASSRTEPGWAGELFF
TRBV20-1,TRBJ2-3,-,CSARSGGGTDTQYF
TRBV12-3/TRBV12-4,TRBJ2-7,-,CASSFRRNSEQYF
TRBV4-1,TRBJ2-2,-,CASSQLGQGNTGELFF
TRBV2,TRBJ1-3,-,CASVGVGGNTIYF
TRBV18,TRBJ1-6,-,CASSPEAGPIYNSPLHF
TRBV4-1,TRBJ1-5,-,CASSQPGRNNQPQHF
TRBV6-6,TRBJ1-3,-,CASSTGNSGNTIYF
TRBV5-1,TRBJ2-2,-,CASSLLAGYAAGELFF
TRBV24-1,TRBJ2-5,-,CATSDVRGERGRVETQYF
TRBV27,TRBJ2-3,-,CATRRGTSTDTQYF
TRBV5-4,TRBJ2-1,-,CASSSRVSSYNEQFF
TRBV18,TRBJ2-1,-,CASSPGSESYNEQFF
TRBV29-1,TRBJ1-1,-,CSVTGTGGNGVNTEAFF
TRBV6-5,TRBJ1-2,-,CASSYGRNYGYTF
TRBV3-1,TRBJ1-1,-,CASSQETEAFF
TRBV10-3,TRBJ2-1,-,CAISAAGGPDEQFF
TRBV5-1,TRBJ2-7,-,CASSSDSFYYEQYF
TRBV12-3/TRBV12-4,TRBJ1-4,-,CASSFGGSSNEKLFF
TRBV27,TRBJ2-7,-,CASTLSGQSSYEQYF
TRBV27,TRBJ2-4,-,CASRLHGTNIQYF
TRBV5-6,TRBJ1-5,-,CASSFGPAKFSTYSNQPQHF
TRBV24-1,TRBJ2-5,-,CATSDSRSIGETQYF
TRBV12-3/TRBV12-4,TRBJ2-2,-,CASSLQGMGGELFF
TRBV29-1,TRBJ2-7,-,CSVEEGTALGGEQYF
TRBV5-1,TRBJ1-1,-,CASSGGTGARNTEAFF